The 18 T cell receptor beta chains listed next were all sequenced from one sample in a study of CD8 T cells in Susac syndrome. RNA in amounts of about 0.5 to 1 ug was reverse transcribed with random hexamers. Each CDR3 protein gets one entry after TCRdb re-called the immunoSEQ multiplex PCR reads with MiXCR. The sample records 95,000 to 150,000 distinct CDR3 sequences, over 90% being singletons. Material for sequencing was CD4+ T cells from PBMCs. All receptors come from a human donor with Susac syndrome.

The V and J genes are TRBV7-2 and TRBJ2-7, with TRBD1 matching over 10 bases. The CDR3 totals 14 residues. V trimming: 4 bases; J trimming: 3 bases; junction bases outside the gene matches: 3. Germline V lookup: CDR1 SGHTA, CDR2 FQGNSA. The CDR3 nucleotides read TGTGCCAGCAGCTCTCGGACAGGGGGCTACGAGCAGTACTTC. Its translation is CASSSRTGGYEQYF.

The V call is TRBV19, the J call TRBJ2-7; D may match TRBD1 or TRBD2 (6 bases each). The V gene's germline CDR1 is LNHDA and CDR2 SQIVND (reference sequence). The CDR3 extends over 15 amino acids. Trimming took 3 bases from V and 5 from J, leaving 17 bases between them. For the CDR3, the DNA is TGTGCCAGTAGTATGGAAGGGGGGCGCAACCACGAGCAGTACTTC. It codes for CASSMEGGRNHEQYF.

This clonotype was seen only once. The J gene is TRBJ1-2, the V gene TRBV29-1, with TRBD1 as a possible D gene (5 bases). The CDR3 has 15 amino acids. Trimming took 5 bases from V and 4 from J, leaving 20 bases between them. Per the germline V gene, CDR1 is SQVTM and CDR2 is ANQGSEA. CDR3 residues: CSVKGKGAGVYGYTF. In DNA, the CDR3 is TGCAGCGTTAAGGGGAAGGGAGCGGGAGTCTATGGCTACACCTTC.

CDR3: CASRGQGYNEQFF. The DNA for the CDR3 is TGTGCCAGCAGAGGGCAGGGTTACAATGAGCAGTTCTTC. The chain recombines TRBV3-1 with TRBJ2-1; tentative D call: TRBD1 (5 bases). CDR1 is LGHDT, CDR2 YNNKEL, per germline (reference sequence). The CDR3 loop spans 13 amino acids. Trimming left V 6 bases short and J 4 bases short, with 10 bases between.

This clonotype has a single count. CDR3 sequence reads: CASRPGGSYEQFF. The CDR3 DNA follows: TGTGCCTCGCGCCCCGGCGGGAGCTATGAGCAGTTCTTC. The rearrangement links TRBV30 to TRBJ2-1, with 7 nucleotides matching TRBD2. Germline CDR1 is GTSNPN and CDR2 is SVGIG (reference sequence). The length of the CDR3 is 13 residues. V was clipped by 7 bases and J by 8 bases; unmatched bases: 11.

The V call is TRBV23-1, the J call TRBJ1-1, with no clear D. TRBV23-1 counts as an open reading frame of uncertain function. Trimming removed 4 bases from V and 1 base from J, with 7 bases in between. The CDR3 is 13 amino acids. The DNA of the CDR3 is TGCGCCAGCAGTCTGCCGGGGAACACTGAAGCTTTCTTT. The encoded protein is CASSLPGNTEAFF.

The sample holds a few counts of this clonotype. J is TRBJ2-7 and V is TRBV6-1, with 10 positions matching TRBD2. J gave up 5 bases and V 6 bases, and 10 bases lay outside the gene matches. This CDR3 has 15 amino acids. The V gene's germline CDR1 is MNHNS and CDR2 SASEGT. The CDR3 protein is CASSSHWLAGDEQYF. The CDR3 DNA follows: TGTGCCAGCAGCTCCCATTGGCTAGCGGGAGACGAGCAGTACTTC.

The chain recombines TRBV29-1 with TRBJ2-1; TRBD1 aligns across 8 bases. J was trimmed by 6 bases and V by 6 bases; bases with no gene match: 7. This CDR3 contains 13 residues. The germline V gene encodes CDR1 SQVTM and CDR2 ANQGSEA. CDR3 nucleotides: TGCAGCGTCGGACAGGGTGTCATCAATGAGCAGTTCTTC. Its protein is CSVGQGVINEQFF.

The chain carries TRBV12-3 or TRBV12-4 and TRBJ2-3; D is ambiguous. This CDR3 is 15 amino acids long. V lost 2 bases and J lost 0, with 9 bases in between. CDR3 in DNA: TGTGCCAGCAGTTTAAGGCAGGCTAGCACAGATACGCAGTATTTT. Residues: CASSLRQASTDTQYF.

The V call is TRBV27, the J call TRBJ2-5, with a tentative D call TRBD2 (6 bases). Germline values: CDR1 MNHEY, CDR2 SMNVEV (reference sequence). CDR3 length equals 14 residues. The V and J ends lost 2 bases and 3 bases respectively, with 10 bases between them. The CDR3 protein is CASSLTGTEETQYF. The DNA of the CDR3 is TGTGCCAGCAGTTTAACCGGGACTGAAGAGACCCAGTACTTC.

V is TRBV19 and J is TRBJ2-6; the D gene is possibly TRBD2 (6 bases). The V gene's germline CDR1 is LNHDA and CDR2 SQIVND (reference sequence). The CDR3 has 15 amino acids. V shed 5 bases and J shed 0 bases, with 8 bases lying between them. CDR3 in amino acids: CASSLGSSGANVLTF. The CDR3 nucleotides read TGTGCCAGTAGTCTCGGGAGCTCTGGGGCCAACGTCCTGACTTTC.

Concerning this clonotype itself: One end of the junction is discordant with germline, which a read error may explain. This chain joins TRBV7-2 and TRBJ2-5, with D perhaps TRBD2 (6 bases). This CDR3 is built from 15 residues. CDR1 and CDR2 from the germline V gene are SGHTA and FQGNSA. The CDR3 DNA sequence: TGTGCCAGCAGCCTAGGGACTTTTAACGGGGAGACCCAGCACTTC. It encodes CASSLGTFNGETQHF.

In nucleotides, the CDR3 is TGCAGTGCTTTAGTACCGGCGGGGGAGGGCAATGAGCAGTTCTTC. As protein: CSALVPAGEGNEQFF. The genes are TRBV20-1 and TRBJ2-1; TRBD2 matches at 7 bases. The junction had 13 bases not matched to a gene; V was cut back by 5 bases and J by 6 bases. This CDR3 comprises 15 residues. CDR1 and CDR2 (germline): DFQATT, SNEGSKA (reference sequence).

This chain connects TRBV2 to TRBJ2-1, with a possible D match to TRBD1 (6 bases). CDR3 length: 13 amino acids. Trimming pared 7 bases from V and 4 bases from J, leaving 11 bases between. Germline V gives CDR1 SNHLY, CDR2 FYNNEI. The CDR3: CASTTGWYNEQFF. The CDR3 DNA follows: TGTGCCAGCACTACAGGGTGGTACAATGAGCAGTTCTTC.

The V call is TRBV15, the J call TRBJ2-2; D is unresolved. This CDR3 spans 14 amino acids. CDR1 and CDR2 (germline): LNHNV, YYDKDF (reference sequence). V was clipped by 3 bases and J by 3 bases, with 8 bases between them. The DNA of the CDR3 is TGTGCCACCAGCAGGTCGTTGGACACCGGGGAGCTGTTTTTT. This translates into CATSRSLDTGELFF.

V usage is TRBV29-1 and J usage is TRBJ2-1; the match to TRBD2 covers 15 bases. The CDR3 contains 14 residues. V was clipped by 6 bases and J by 7 bases; unmatched bases: 4. CDR1 and CDR2 from the germline V gene are SQVTM and ANQGSEA. CDR3 region: CSVGTSGRWNEQFF. CDR3 DNA: TGCAGCGTGGGGACTAGCGGGAGGTGGAATGAGCAGTTCTTC.

The chain combines TRBV2 with TRBJ2-1; no firm D call. The V gene's germline CDR1 is SNHLY and CDR2 FYNNEI. CDR3 length: 12 amino acids. Trimming took 1 base from V and 10 from J, leaving 8 bases between them. CDR3 sequence (DNA): TGTGCCAGCAGTGAAGGACTTCAGGAGCAGTTCTTC. It specifies CASSEGLQEQFF.

The J gene is TRBJ2-5, the V gene TRBV7-6; no definite D call. Per the germline V gene, CDR1 is SGHVS and CDR2 is FNYEAQ. This CDR3 has 16 amino acids. V lost 4 bases and J 0 bases, leaving 15 bases between the germline ends. The CDR3 reads CASSSRQINNQETQYF. The CDR3 nucleotides are TGTGCCAGCAGCTCCCGACAAATTAATAACCAAGAGACCCAGTACTTC.